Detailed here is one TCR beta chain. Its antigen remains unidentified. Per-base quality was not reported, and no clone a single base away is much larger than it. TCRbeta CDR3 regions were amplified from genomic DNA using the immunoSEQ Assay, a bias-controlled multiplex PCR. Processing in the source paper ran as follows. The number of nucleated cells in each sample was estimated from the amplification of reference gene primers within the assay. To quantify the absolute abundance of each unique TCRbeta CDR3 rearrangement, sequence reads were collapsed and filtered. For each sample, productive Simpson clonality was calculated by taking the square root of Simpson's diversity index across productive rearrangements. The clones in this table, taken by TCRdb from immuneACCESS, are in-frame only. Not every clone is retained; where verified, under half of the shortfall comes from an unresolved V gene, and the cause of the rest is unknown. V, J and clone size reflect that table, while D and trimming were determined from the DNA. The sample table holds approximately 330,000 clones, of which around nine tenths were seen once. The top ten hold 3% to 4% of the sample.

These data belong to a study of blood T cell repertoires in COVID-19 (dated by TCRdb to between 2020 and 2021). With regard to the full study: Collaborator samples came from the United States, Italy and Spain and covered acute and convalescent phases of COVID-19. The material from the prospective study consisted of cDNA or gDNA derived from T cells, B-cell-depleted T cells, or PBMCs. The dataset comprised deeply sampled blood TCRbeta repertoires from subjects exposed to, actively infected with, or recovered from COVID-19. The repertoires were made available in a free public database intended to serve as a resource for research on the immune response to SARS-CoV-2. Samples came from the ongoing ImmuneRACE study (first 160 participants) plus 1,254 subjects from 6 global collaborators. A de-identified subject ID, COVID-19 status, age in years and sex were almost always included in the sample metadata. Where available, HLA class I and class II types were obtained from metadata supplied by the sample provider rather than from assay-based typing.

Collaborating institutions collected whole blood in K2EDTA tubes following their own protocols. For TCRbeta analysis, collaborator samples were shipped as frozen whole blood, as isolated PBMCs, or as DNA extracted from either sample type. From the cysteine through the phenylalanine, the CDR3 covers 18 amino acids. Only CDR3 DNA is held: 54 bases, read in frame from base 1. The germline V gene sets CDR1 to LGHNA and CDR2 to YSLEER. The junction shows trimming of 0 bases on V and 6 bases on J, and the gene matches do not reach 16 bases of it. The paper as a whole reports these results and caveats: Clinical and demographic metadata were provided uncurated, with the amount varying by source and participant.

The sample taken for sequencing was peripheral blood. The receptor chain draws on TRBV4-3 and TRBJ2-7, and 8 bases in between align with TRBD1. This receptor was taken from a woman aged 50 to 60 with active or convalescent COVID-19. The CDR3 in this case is CASSQDFNRGVSMVEQYF. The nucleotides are TGCGCCAGCAGCCAAGATTTTAACAGGGGGGTTTCAATGGTCGAGCAGTACTTC.